The 29 T cell receptor beta chains listed next were all sequenced from one sample in a study of blood T cell repertoires in COVID-19. The protocol was immunoSEQ multiplex PCR, while the TCRdb copy is restricted to in-frame clones and leaves out a portion. This table holds 74,000 or so clones, 89% found once. What was sequenced was peripheral blood. All receptors come from a man aged 45 to 65 with active COVID-19.

The rearrangement links TRBV14 to TRBJ1-2, with 8 bases lining up with TRBD1. Trimming took 4 bases from V and 3 from J; bases not matched to a gene: 4. This CDR3 contains 14 residues. Germline V gene lookup returns CDR1 SGHDN and CDR2 FVKESK. This CDR3 is CASSRQGSYYGYTF. The CDR3 DNA sequence: TGTGCCAGCAGCCGACAGGGGAGTTACTATGGCTACACCTTC.

Only one count was recorded for this clone. This chain links TRBV4-1 with TRBJ1-5; no clear D. V was cut by 1 base and J by 6 bases, with 10 bases left in between. Germline V lookup: CDR1 MGHRA, CDR2 YSYEKL. CDR3 length: 14 residues. The CDR3 sequence: CASSQVGSGQPQHF. Written as DNA, the CDR3 is TGCGCCAGCAGCCAAGTAGGGAGCGGTCAGCCCCAGCATTTT.

This sequence joins TRBV9 and TRBJ2-1; 7 bases are a match to TRBD2. CDR3 length: 14 residues. Losses at the gene ends were 1 base for V and 6 bases for J; bases not matched to a gene: 4. In germline, CDR1 is SGDLS, CDR2 YYNGEE. CDR3 DNA: TGTGCCAGCAGCGTAACAGGACTAGTCAATGAGCAGTTCTTC. Its translation is CASSVTGLVNEQFF.

V gene TRBV6-1 combines with J gene TRBJ2-3, with 7 bases matching TRBD2. CDR1 and CDR2 (germline): MNHNS, SASEGT. This CDR3 spans 15 amino acids. V gave up 2 bases and J gave up 4 bases; unmatched junction bases: 6. The CDR3 here is CASSELGGMSDTQYF. DNA for the CDR3: TGTGCCAGCAGTGAACTGGGGGGGATGTCAGATACGCAGTATTTT.

This clone showed up just once. This sequence joins TRBV7-9 and TRBJ2-3, with 8 bases identical to TRBD2. The CDR3 runs 17 residues. The J segment lost 0 bases and the V segment lost 0 bases, leaving 5 bases of the junction unmatched. Germline CDR1 reads SEHNR; CDR2 reads FQNEAQ (reference sequence). The DNA for the CDR3 is TGTGCCAGCAGCTTAGCGATGGCGGGGGGAAGCACAGATACGCAGTATTTT. It encodes CASSLAMAGGSTDTQYF.

This chain joins TRBV13 and TRBJ2-1; D not certain. The ends were cut back, 5 bases at V and 1 base at J, with 18 bases in the middle. Germline loops: CDR1 PRHDT, CDR2 FYEKMQ (reference sequence). CDR3 length: 17 residues. The CDR3: CASSHIPPAGSYNEQFF. The CDR3 nucleotides read TGTGCCAGCAGCCACATCCCCCCAGCAGGATCCTACAATGAGCAGTTCTTC.

The V call is TRBV7-9, the J call TRBJ2-3; 8 bases align to TRBD1. The CDR3 has 16 residues. J was trimmed by 3 bases and V by 1 base; bases with no gene match: 6. Germline V CDR1 and CDR2: SEHNR, FQNEAQ (reference sequence). Here the CDR3 DNA reads TGTGCCAGCAGCTTAGAAGTCGACAGGGGAACAGATACGCAGTATTTT. It is translated as CASSLEVDRGTDTQYF. The variable domain in full, with the rest retrieved from reference TRBV7-9 and TRBJ2-3, is DTGVSQNPRHKITKRGQNVTFRCDPISEHNRLYWYRQTLGQGPEFLTYFQNEAQLEKSRLLSDRFSAERPKGSFSTLEIQRTEQGDSAMYLCASSLEVDRGTDTQYFGPGTRLTVL.

The V gene is TRBV7-8, the J gene TRBJ2-7; 9 nucleotides line up with TRBD1. Germline V gene data show CDR1 as SGHVS and CDR2 as FQNEAQ. The CDR3 has 14 amino acids. The V gene end was trimmed by 5 bases and the J gene end by 6 bases; junction bases not matched to a gene: 8. CDR3 sequence (DNA): TGTGCCAGCAGCCCCTCGGGACAGGGTCCCGAGCAGTACTTC. This translates into CASSPSGQGPEQYF. Full variable domain (remainder filled in from reference TRBV7-8 and TRBJ2-7): GAGVSQSPRYKVAKRGQDVALRCDPISGHVSLFWYQQALGQGPEFLTYFQNEAQLDKSGLPSDRFFAERPEGSVSTLKIQRTQQEDSAVYLCASSPSGQGPEQYFGPGTRLTVT.

This sequence joins TRBV20-1 and TRBJ2-1; D uncertain. Germline lookup yields CDR1 DFQATT and CDR2 SNEGSKA (reference sequence). The germline V and J ends were trimmed by 3 bases and 6 bases, with 3 bases remaining between them. The CDR3 loop spans 10 amino acids. CDR3 region: CSASLNEQFF. The CDR3 region has the DNA TGCAGTGCTAGCCTCAATGAGCAGTTCTTC.

The V gene is TRBV18, the J gene TRBJ1-3; D is possibly TRBD1 (5 bases). The CDR3 sequence is 16 residues long. V lost 3 bases and J 0 bases, leaving 12 bases between the germline ends. Looked up from germline, CDR1 is KGHSH and CDR2 is LQKENI. The CDR3 region is CASSPGAGFSGNTIYF. CDR3 in DNA: TGTGCCAGCTCACCTGGAGCAGGGTTCTCTGGAAACACCATATATTTT.

In this sample, this clone turned up a few times. Within the sample, other DNA sequences also encode this same CDR3. This chain uses TRBV5-1 with TRBJ1-1; 8 nucleotides align to TRBD1. The CDR3 contains 14 residues. Germline trimming cut 4 bases from V and 2 bases from J; bases unmatched to any gene: 4. CDR1 SGHRS and CDR2 YFSETQ come from the germline V gene. As DNA, the CDR3 is TGCGCCAGCAGCCCAGGACAGGGAAACACTGAAGCTTTCTTT. This encodes CASSPGQGNTEAFF.

The genes are TRBV2 and TRBJ1-2; no clear D. The CDR3 loop spans 15 amino acids. Germline values: CDR1 SNHLY, CDR2 FYNNEI. V dropped 4 bases and J dropped 0 bases, with 12 bases sitting between them. The CDR3 spells CASSGLLEANYGYTF. CDR3 in DNA: TGTGCCAGCAGTGGACTTTTGGAAGCTAACTATGGCTACACCTTC.

J is TRBJ1-5 and V is TRBV27; weak D call: TRBD1 (5 bases). Trimming cost V 1 base and J 1 base, with 8 bases left between them. CDR1 and CDR2 (germline): MNHEY, SMNVEV (reference sequence). This CDR3 is 15 amino acids long. CDR3 residues: CASSLFRGSNQPQHF. CDR3 bases: TGTGCCAGCAGTTTATTTAGGGGCAGCAATCAGCCCCAGCATTTT.

The rearrangement links TRBV7-9 to TRBJ1-3; D unresolved. V lost 5 bases and J lost 2, with 7 bases in between. Germline V lookup: CDR1 SEHNR, CDR2 FQNEAQ (reference sequence). The CDR3 contains 13 residues. CDR3 amino acids: CASSPSAGNTIYF. The CDR3 nucleotides read TGTGCCAGCAGCCCGTCCGCTGGAAACACCATATATTTT. Full variable domain (remainder filled in from reference TRBV7-9 and TRBJ1-3): DTGVSQNPRHKITKRGQNVTFRCDPISEHNRLYWYRQTLGQGPEFLTYFQNEAQLEKSRLLSDRFSAERPKGSFSTLEIQRTEQGDSAMYLCASSPSAGNTIYFGEGSWLTVV.

This chain uses TRBV7-2 with TRBJ2-5; 7 bases are shared with TRBD2. The trim removed 5 bases at V and 3 bases at J, leaving 3 bases unmatched. CDR3 size: 13 residues. The germline gives CDR1 SGHTA, CDR2 FQGNSA. The CDR3 bases are TGTGCCAGCAGCCAACTAGCGAAAGAGACCCAGTACTTC. This translates into CASSQLAKETQYF.

The J gene is TRBJ2-1, the V gene TRBV9; perhaps TRBD1 as D (5 bases). This CDR3 has 15 amino acids. V was clipped by 4 bases and J by 4 bases, with 15 bases between them. Per germline, CDR1 SGDLS and CDR2 YYNGEE. CDR3 amino acids: CASSSHRKTYNEQFF. For the CDR3, the DNA is TGTGCCAGCAGCTCCCACAGGAAGACTTACAATGAGCAGTTCTTC.

This clone showed up just once. The chain's CDR3 is CASSLGTSQRNEQFF. DNA for the CDR3: TGTGCCAGCAGCTTAGGGACATCCCAGAGGAATGAGCAGTTCTTC. The rearrangement uses TRBV7-9 and TRBJ2-1; maybe TRBD1 (5 bases). Germline assignment: CDR1 SEHNR and CDR2 FQNEAQ (reference sequence). CDR3 length: 15 amino acids. V was trimmed by 1 base and J by 7 bases, leaving 14 bases between them. Looking up the rest from reference TRBV7-9 and TRBJ2-1 gives the full variable domain: DTGVSQNPRHKITKRGQNVTFRCDPISEHNRLYWYRQTLGQGPEFLTYFQNEAQLEKSRLLSDRFSAERPKGSFSTLEIQRTEQGDSAMYLCASSLGTSQRNEQFFGPGTRLTVL.

This clone was observed a single time. The rearrangement uses TRBV2 and TRBJ2-7; D not certain. V lost 4 bases and J lost 3, with 13 bases in between. CDR3 length: 14 amino acids. Germline loops: CDR1 SNHLY, CDR2 FYNNEI. The CDR3 sequence: CASSVLPGGYEQYF. CDR3 bases: TGTGCCAGCAGTGTATTACCGGGTGGCTACGAGCAGTACTTC.

The chain uses TRBV9 and TRBJ2-7; possible D gene TRBD2, 5 bases. There are 12 residues in the CDR3. Germline lookup yields CDR1 SGDLS and CDR2 YYNGEE. V lost 4 bases and J lost 6, with 11 bases in between. The CDR3 sequence is CASSPHAGEQYF. CDR3 sequence (DNA): TGTGCCAGCAGCCCCCACGCGGGCGAGCAGTACTTC.

The chain links TRBV7-8 to TRBJ2-3; tentatively, D is TRBD2 (7 bases). V lost 4 bases and J lost 6, with 20 bases in between. There are 16 residues in the CDR3. The germline V gene encodes CDR1 SGHVS and CDR2 FQNEAQ. CDR3 in DNA: TGTGCCAGCAGCTCGCTAAGGGGGGGGCTTGTGGATACGCAGTATTTT. Translation: CASSSLRGGLVDTQYF.

The chain recombines TRBV9 with TRBJ2-1, with 12 bases fitting TRBD2. In germline, CDR1 is SGDLS, CDR2 YYNGEE. This CDR3 contains 16 residues. The junction had 6 bases not matched to a gene; V was cut back by 0 bases and J by 8 bases. CDR3 amino acids: CASSVGGTSGYDEQFF. In DNA, the CDR3 is TGTGCCAGCAGCGTAGGAGGGACTAGCGGGTACGATGAGCAGTTCTTC.

The chain joins TRBV11-2 to TRBJ2-1, with TRBD2 matching over 9 bases. The length of the CDR3 is 15 residues. Germline trimming cut 5 bases from V and 6 bases from J; bases unmatched to any gene: 8. CDR1 and CDR2 from the germline V gene are SGHAT and FQNNGV. CDR3 protein: CASSRQAGGPNEQFF. CDR3 coding DNA: TGTGCCAGCAGCAGGCAAGCGGGGGGTCCCAATGAGCAGTTCTTC.

The chain combines TRBV19 with TRBJ1-5; 9 bases fit TRBD1. This CDR3 contains 16 residues. Germline CDR1 and CDR2: LNHDA and SQIVND (reference sequence). J was trimmed by 2 bases and V by 5 bases; bases with no gene match: 7. CDR3 coding DNA: TGTGCCAGTAGTGCACCGGGACAGGGAGGCAATCAGCCCCAGCATTTT. Its protein is CASSAPGQGGNQPQHF.

The rearrangement links TRBV5-4 to TRBJ1-1, with TRBD1 as a possible D gene (5 bases). Trimming removed 4 bases at V and 7 bases at J, with 14 bases between. This CDR3 is built from 13 residues. Germline V gives CDR1 SGHNT, CDR2 YYREEE (reference sequence). The CDR3 loop is CASSPGHDSEAFF. DNA for the CDR3: TGTGCCAGCAGCCCCGGACACGACAGTGAAGCTTTCTTT.

This clone was recorded only once. The rearrangement joins TRBV5-4 to TRBJ2-5; no definite D call. The V gene's germline CDR1 is SGHNT and CDR2 YYREEE (reference sequence). This CDR3 region has 12 residues. V dropped 3 bases and J dropped 1 base, with 4 bases sitting between them. DNA of the CDR3: TGTGCCAGCAGCTCCCTCCAAGAGACCCAGTACTTC. The encoded protein is CASSSLQETQYF.

A few counts support this clone. The V call is TRBV5-1, the J call TRBJ1-5, with D perhaps matching TRBD1 (6 bases). V lost 2 bases to trimming and J lost 2 bases, with 11 bases between them. This CDR3 is built from 15 residues. Germline V lookup: CDR1 SGHRS, CDR2 YFSETQ. This chain's CDR3 is CASSLIAGGNQPQHF. The CDR3 bases are TGCGCCAGCAGCTTAATCGCAGGGGGCAATCAGCCCCAGCATTTT.

The gene calls are TRBV6-5 and TRBJ2-3; 8 bases map to TRBD2. The CDR3 spans 14 residues. From germline, CDR1 is MNHEY and CDR2 SVGAGI. Trimming removed 4 bases from V and 1 base from J; junction bases left unmatched: 1. Here the CDR3 reads CASSSAGGTDTQYF. CDR3 sequence (DNA): TGTGCCAGCAGTTCAGCGGGGGGCACAGATACGCAGTATTTT.

The chain joins TRBV10-3 to TRBJ1-5, with D possibly being TRBD1 (6 bases). The CDR3 covers 16 residues. CDR1 is ENHRY, CDR2 SYGVKD, per germline. V was trimmed by 1 base and J by 1 base, leaving 11 bases between them. The CDR3 DNA is TGTGCCATCAGTGAGTTCGGCAGGGGAAGCAATCAGCCCCAGCATTTT. Protein: CAISEFGRGSNQPQHF.

The chain links TRBV6-2 or TRBV6-3 to TRBJ2-3; 12 positions match TRBD2. CDR1 and CDR2 from the germline V gene are MNHEY and SVGEGT. The V gene end was trimmed by 5 bases and the J gene end by 4 bases; junction bases not matched to a gene: 10. The CDR3 spans 17 residues. The CDR3 DNA sequence: TGTGCCAGCAGTGACCCCCGGACTAGCGGGGCCTCAGATACGCAGTATTTT. Amino acids: CASSDPRTSGASDTQYF.